The present T cell receptor (beta chain) was sequenced within a study of post-analysis software for immune sequencing data. At the level of the study: The disease courses spanned relapsing-remitting, secondary progressive and progressive-relapsing forms of multiple sclerosis. Study-wide results and limits: Strong co-clustering by F measure was seen for same-batch samples. In patients, TRBV5-6, TRBV5-1 and TRBV20-1 belonged to four or five TRBV segments found more frequently than in controls.

The J segment lost 11 bases and the V segment lost 1 base, leaving 14 bases of the junction unmatched. Germline lookup yields CDR1 SEHNR and CDR2 FQNEAQ (reference sequence). This CDR3 is built from 16 residues. In the case of this clonotype: What it binds is not known.

cDNA libraries for TCR beta contained unique molecular identifiers. There were roughly 0.85 to 11 million T cells, and approximately 500,000 cDNA molecules came from them. TCRdb processed the PCR reads anew with MiXCR; each CDR3 protein has one entry. This table holds roughly 650,000 distinct CDR3 sequences, around 64% found once. The gene calls are TRBV7-9 and TRBJ2-5; 9 nucleotides line up with TRBD2. The clonotype originates from a girl aged 2 to 10 with multiple sclerosis. Sequenced: blood. CDR3 DNA sequence: TGTGCCAGCAGCTTAGAGATCGGCGGGAGGGCCCATGAGCAGTACTTC. This codes for CASSLEIGGRAHEQYF.